This T cell receptor beta chain is from a study of T cell responses to AZD1222 COVID-19 vaccine. Study-level results: Donors skewed white British and female; clonal diversity was possibly underestimated.

Libraries were prepared by immunoSEQ multiplex PCR; TCRdb keeps only in-frame clonotypes and omits some of them. The sample has approximately 200,000 clones; about 86% are singletons. Only one count was recorded for this clone. Its cognate antigen is unknown. Sequencing was performed on peripheral blood, taken on day 0 of AZD1222 vaccination. This receptor was identified in an adult in good health.

The CDR3 nucleotides read TGTGCCAGCAGCTTTTCCGGGACAGGGAATGAAAAACTGTTTTTT. This sequence encodes CASSFSGTGNEKLFF. V gene TRBV2 combines with J gene TRBJ1-4; 9 bases are shared with TRBD1. CDR1 is SNHLY, CDR2 FYNNEI, per germline. V trimming: 6 bases; J trimming: 5 bases; junction bases outside the gene matches: 7. The CDR3 has 15 residues.